The text below deals with one TCR beta chain. Its antigen specificity is not known. Nothing much larger sits one base from this clone, and base qualities are not available. The immunoSEQ Assay was used to sequence TCRbeta CDR3 regions. After extraction, genomic DNA underwent amplification by bias-controlled multiplex PCR, followed by high-throughput sequencing. Under the source paper's analysis protocol: To quantify the absolute abundance of every unique TCRbeta CDR3 region, sequences were collapsed and filtered. Usable DNA was measured by amplifying reference genes present in all nucleated cells, and TCRbeta template counts were normalized to that usable DNA to estimate T cell fraction. Repertoire TCRs were annotated as SARS-CoV-2-specific by exact matching of V gene, CDR3 amino acid sequence and J gene to a known reactive TCR set. The reference SARS-CoV-2 TCR set was derived from MIRA and filtered for enrichment in COVID-19-positive ImmuneCODE repertoires, a step that removed public or cross-reactive TCRs. Drawing on the MIRA antigens, annotated TCRs were analysed further at the level of specific ORF or position within ORF. Breadth was defined as the number of annotated unique rearrangements divided by the total number of unique productive rearrangements, and depth was defined as the summed frequency of the annotated unique rearrangements. Two-sided Wilcoxon rank-sum tests were applied when comparing TCR breadth between groups. The clones in this table, taken by TCRdb from immuneACCESS, are in-frame only. Not every clone is retained; where verified, under half of the shortfall comes from an unresolved V gene, and the cause of the rest is unknown. The V and J calls and the clone size are those of that table, but D and trimming were determined from the DNA. The sample table lists about 680,000 clones, more than 80% of them with a count of one. The top ten hold approximately 1.5% of the sample.

The sample's treatment or condition label is to be understood as: approximately 18 received Ad26.COV2.S at low or high dose, single or two shots; a few received placebo; per-sample allocation not given. For vaccine and placebo recipients, repertoires were sequenced using samples collected on day 63 after the first injection. In Cohort 1b, fewer than 30 adults aged 18-55 years were enrolled at a single site in Boston, USA, between 29 July and 7 August 2020. Ad26.COV2.S was a replication-incompetent adenovirus type 26 vector expressing a prefusion-stabilized SARS-CoV-2 spike protein from the original Wuhan strain. The data are from a study of Ad26.COV2.S vaccination and SARS-CoV-2 variants listed by TCRdb under 2021. Study-wide context: Donors in the vaccine arm were drawn from COV1001, a multicentre, randomized, double-blind, placebo-controlled phase I-IIa trial testing Ad26.COV2.S in healthy adults. Investigators did not know the trial group allocation while performing experiments and assessing outcomes. Ad26.COV2.S was administered intramuscularly at a dose of 5x10^10 or 1x10^11 viral particles, either as one shot or as two shots given 56 days apart. Trial participants were randomized into five groups of five, in which low-dose or high-dose Ad26.COV2.S was given once or twice, or placebo was given on both occasions. TCRbeta repertoire sequencing was used to assess the specificity and breadth of SARS-CoV-2-reactive T cell receptors after Ad26.COV2.S vaccination. The TCR-sequenced set comprised around 32 samples: around 20 Ad26.COV2.S vaccine recipients, 5 placebo recipients and 8 SARS-CoV-2 convalescent individuals.

What the study reported, not specific to this receptor: After vaccination, substantial breadth of spike-specific CD8+ and CD4+ T cell responses was reported. Ad26.COV2.S recipients had higher spike-specific TCR breadth than placebo recipients (P = 0.0014). The study was not powered to compare responses between vaccine doses or regimens. The authors noted that the TCR breadth and depth analyses may have underestimated total T cell responses. Comparable non-spike TCR breadth was observed between vaccine and placebo recipients, consistent with only spike being contained in the vaccine.

Reading the germline V gene gives CDR1 MNHEY and CDR2 SVGAGI. Trimming removed 0 bases from V and 3 bases from J, leaving 10 bases between the germline ends. The CDR3 has 15 amino acids, counting the end cysteine and phenylalanine. The only DNA kept is the CDR3, 45 bases in frame from the first base. The source material was peripheral blood, sampled in a trial of Ad26.COV2.S vaccine versus placebo. The origin of this receptor is a person aged 18-65 years who received the Ad26.COV2.S COVID-19 vaccine or a placebo. Recombination connected TRBV6-5 to TRBJ2-3; a weak D assignment points to TRBD2 (5 bases agree). The DNA reads TGTGCCAGCAGTTACTCGAACGGAGGAACAGATACGCAGTATTTT. Translation gives CASSYSNGGTDTQYF.